The 8 T cell receptor beta chains given below trace back to one sample, sequenced in a study of Graves' ophthalmopathy and Graves' hyperthyroidism. CDR3 regions of TCR beta were amplified from RNA transcripts. Investigators did first-round RT-PCR with HTBI primers, then second-round multiplex PCR. TCRdb reprocessed the multiplex PCR reads with MiXCR, giving one entry per CDR3 protein. The profile shows some 410,000 distinct CDR3 sequences, around a fifth of them singletons. The specimen sequenced was peripheral blood. The receptors here all came from a woman under 30 with stable Graves' hyperthyroidism.

This clonotype was counted ten times or more. The chain uses TRBV11-2 and TRBJ2-7; D ambiguous. Germline values: CDR1 SGHAT, CDR2 FQNNGV. Between the trimmed V and J ends, which lost 7 bases and 3 bases, there was a span of 13 bases. The CDR3 extends over 13 amino acids. CDR3 amino acids: CASTFGPSYEQYF. Here the CDR3 DNA reads TGTGCCAGCACCTTTGGGCCGAGCTACGAGCAGTACTTC.

This clonotype was seen repeatedly, ten times or more. The chain is built from TRBV6-4 and TRBJ1-1; maybe TRBD1 (5 bases). The CDR3 runs 17 residues. The germline V gene has CDR1 MRHNA and CDR2 SNTAGT. V shed 7 bases and J shed 1 base, with 22 bases lying between them. This chain's CDR3 is CASTPTGQAESNTEAFF. CDR3 sequence (DNA): TGTGCCAGCACACCGACGGGGCAGGCTGAATCGAACACTGAAGCTTTCTTT.

This clonotype was seen ten or more times. This chain connects TRBV6-2 or TRBV6-3 to TRBJ2-5; TRBD2 aligns across 8 bases. Germline loops: CDR1 MNHEY, CDR2 SVGEGT. The CDR3 is 15 amino acids. V gave up 7 bases and J gave up 4 bases; unmatched junction bases: 11. Here the CDR3 reads CASMGGGRTGETQYF. The CDR3 nucleotides read TGTGCCAGCATGGGGGGCGGGAGGACTGGAGAGACCCAGTACTTC.

This clonotype was detected many times. The chain joins TRBV9 to TRBJ2-5; D might be TRBD1 (6 bases). V lost 0 bases, J lost 4 bases, and 10 bases lay in between. Per germline, CDR1 SGDLS and CDR2 YYNGEE. The CDR3 has 14 residues. Written as DNA, the CDR3 is TGTGCCAGCAGCGTAGGAGGGGGAAGAGAGACCCAGTACTTC. This codes for CASSVGGGRETQYF.

About this clonotype: This may come from a read error, since a much larger clone is one base off. The rearrangement uses TRBV12-3 or TRBV12-4 and TRBJ1-3; D gene unclear. The length of the CDR3 is 12 residues. Between the trimmed V and J ends, which lost 5 bases and 1 base, there was a span of 3 bases. CDR3 loop: CASSGSGNTIYF. The CDR3 DNA sequence: TGTGCCAGCAGTGGGTCTGGAAACACCATATATTTT.

This clonotype was seen many times. The chain recombines TRBV6-2 or TRBV6-3 with TRBJ2-7, with 8 nucleotides matching TRBD2. The junction had 12 bases not matched to a gene; V was cut back by 11 bases and J by 6 bases. From germline, CDR1 is MNHEY and CDR2 SVGEGT. CDR3 size: 13 residues. The CDR3 reads CAGRRTSYGEQYF. The CDR3 DNA reads as TGTGCCGGGAGGAGGACTAGCTATGGCGAGCAGTACTTC.

This clonotype was detected ten times or more. The chain is built from TRBV20-1 and TRBJ2-7, with D possibly matching TRBD1 (7 bases). Deletions cut 6 bases from V and 3 bases from J, with 12 bases between. Germline-derived CDR1 and CDR2 are DFQATT and SNEGSKA (reference sequence). This CDR3 contains 12 residues. CDR3 bases: TGCAGTGCCCAGGGGGGACTCTACGAGCAGTACTTC. It specifies CSAQGGLYEQYF.

The rearrangement joins TRBV12-3 or TRBV12-4 to TRBJ1-1; no definite D call. The CDR3 is 14 residues long. V lost 2 bases, J lost 3 bases, and 10 bases lay in between. This CDR3 reads CASSLRGVDTEAFF. The CDR3 coding sequence is TGTGCCAGCAGTTTAAGAGGTGTCGACACTGAAGCTTTCTTT.